This TCR beta chain was captured in a study of beta chain features in type 1 diabetes. Study-wide findings and caveats: Significant though moderate, a shortening of TCRB CDR3s appeared in all four CD4+ subsets of Type 1 diabetes patients.

Germline CDR1 MNHEY, CDR2 SMNVEV (reference sequence). V was clipped by 1 base and J by 0 bases; unmatched bases: 8. The CDR3 length is 19 residues. Comments on this clone: What it binds is not known.

The isolated RNA, all of it, was reverse transcribed, so expressed TCRB transcripts were what got sequenced. Some clones are missing from TCRdb's copy, which holds only in-frame ones; the method was immunoSEQ multiplex PCR. The sample carries 150,000 to 200,000 clones, about 63% recorded once. This receptor was identified in a man aged 25-45 years with type 1 diabetes. The genes are TRBV27 and TRBJ2-1; 11 bases are shared with TRBD2. Material for sequencing was naive CD4+ T cells from blood. CDR3 nucleotides: TGTGCCAGCAGTTTATTAGCGGGGGGGCCCTTGAGCTCCTACAATGAGCAGTTCTTC. Residues: CASSLLAGGPLSSYNEQFF.